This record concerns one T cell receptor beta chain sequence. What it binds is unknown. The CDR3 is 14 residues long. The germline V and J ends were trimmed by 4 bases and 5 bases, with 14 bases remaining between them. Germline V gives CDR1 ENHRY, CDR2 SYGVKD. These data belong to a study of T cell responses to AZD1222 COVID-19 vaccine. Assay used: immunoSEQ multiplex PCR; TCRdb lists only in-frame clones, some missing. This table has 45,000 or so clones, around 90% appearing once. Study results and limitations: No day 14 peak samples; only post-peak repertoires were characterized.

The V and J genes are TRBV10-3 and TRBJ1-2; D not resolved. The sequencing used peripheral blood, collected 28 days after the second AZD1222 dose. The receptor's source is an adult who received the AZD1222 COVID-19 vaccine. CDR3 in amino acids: CAISVSGGLYGYTF. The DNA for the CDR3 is TGTGCCATCAGTGTGAGCGGAGGTTTGTATGGCTACACCTTC.